The sequence of this T cell receptor (beta chain) was determined in a study of glioma-infiltrating T cells. Background on the study: Before surgery, glioma patients received dexamethasone for at most six days.

Study-level findings and limits: Patients with low tissue-blood divergence carried a signature set of shared blood CDR3 motifs. Tissue and blood shared very few CDR3 sequences.

TCR alpha and beta CDR3 regions were amplified from RNA using iRepertoire nested multiplex PCR. Each CDR3 protein is one row after TCRdb ran MiXCR on the multiplex PCR reads. The sample holds roughly 350,000 distinct CDR3 sequences, roughly two fifths seen once. As concerns this clonotype: Its antigen is unknown. A much larger clonotype is one base distant, so this may be a read error.

This CDR3 has 15 amino acids. With V trimmed by 1 base and J by 5 bases, 6 bases remained unmatched. CDR1 is MNHEY, CDR2 SVGAGI, per germline. The receptor's source is a human donor with low-grade glioma or glioblastoma, undergoing nonglioma brain surgery, or in good health (not recorded which). The specimen sequenced was glioma tissue, nonneoplastic brain tissue, or PBMCs (not recorded which). The chain joins TRBV6-5 to TRBJ2-7; 9 positions match TRBD1. The CDR3 reads CASSYWGQGHDEQYF. Here the CDR3 DNA reads TGTGCCAGCAGTTACTGGGGACAGGGCCACGACGAGCAGTACTTC.